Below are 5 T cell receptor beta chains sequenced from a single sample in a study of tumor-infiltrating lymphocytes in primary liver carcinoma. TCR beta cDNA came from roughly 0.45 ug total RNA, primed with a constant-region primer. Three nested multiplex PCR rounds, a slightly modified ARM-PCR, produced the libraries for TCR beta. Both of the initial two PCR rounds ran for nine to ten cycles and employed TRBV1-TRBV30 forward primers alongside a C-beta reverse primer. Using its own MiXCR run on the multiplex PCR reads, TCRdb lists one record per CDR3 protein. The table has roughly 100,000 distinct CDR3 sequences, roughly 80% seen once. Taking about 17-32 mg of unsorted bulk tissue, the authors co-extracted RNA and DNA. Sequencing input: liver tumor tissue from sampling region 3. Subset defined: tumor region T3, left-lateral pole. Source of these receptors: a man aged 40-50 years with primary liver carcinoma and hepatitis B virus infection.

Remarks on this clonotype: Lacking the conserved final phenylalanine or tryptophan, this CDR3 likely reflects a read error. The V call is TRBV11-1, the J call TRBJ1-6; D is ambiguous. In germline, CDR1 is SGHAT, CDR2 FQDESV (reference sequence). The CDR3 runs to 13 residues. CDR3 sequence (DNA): TGTGTCAGCAGCCAAACACTGGTTTCACCCCTCCACTCT. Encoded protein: CVSSQTLVSPLHS.

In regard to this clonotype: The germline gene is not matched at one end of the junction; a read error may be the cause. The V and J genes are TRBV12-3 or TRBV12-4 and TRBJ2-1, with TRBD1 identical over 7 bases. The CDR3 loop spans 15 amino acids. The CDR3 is CASRGSGQPYIEQFF. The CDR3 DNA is TGTGCCAGCAGAGGGTCGGGACAGCCATACATTGAGCAGTTCTTC.

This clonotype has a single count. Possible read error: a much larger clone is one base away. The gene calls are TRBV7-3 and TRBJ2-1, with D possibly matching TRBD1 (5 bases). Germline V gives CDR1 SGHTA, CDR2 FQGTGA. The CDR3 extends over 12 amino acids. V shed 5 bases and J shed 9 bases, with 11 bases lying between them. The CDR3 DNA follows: TGTGCCAGCAGCCGAGGACATAGTGAGCAGTTCTTC. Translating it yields CASSRGHSEQFF. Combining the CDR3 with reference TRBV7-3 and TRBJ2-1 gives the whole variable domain GAGVSQTPSNKVTEKGKYVELRCDPISGHTALYWYRQSLGQGPEFLIYFQGTGAADDSGLPNDRFFAVRPEGSVSTLKIQRTERGDSAVYLCASSRGHSEQFFGPGTRLTVL.

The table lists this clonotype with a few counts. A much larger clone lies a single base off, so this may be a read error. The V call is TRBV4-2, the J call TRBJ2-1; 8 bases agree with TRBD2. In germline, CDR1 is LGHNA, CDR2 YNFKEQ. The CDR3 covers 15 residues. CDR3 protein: CTSSSGTRGDNEQFF. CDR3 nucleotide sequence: TGTACCAGCAGCTCCGGGACTAGAGGTGACAATGAGCAGTTCTTC.

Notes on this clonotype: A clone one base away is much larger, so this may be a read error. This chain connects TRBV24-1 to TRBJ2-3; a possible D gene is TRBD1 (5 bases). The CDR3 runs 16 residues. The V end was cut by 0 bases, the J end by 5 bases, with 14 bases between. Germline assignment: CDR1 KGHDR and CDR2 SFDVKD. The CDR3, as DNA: TGTGCCACCAGTGATTTGAGGGGCGCCTCCATAGATACGCAGTATTTT. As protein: CATSDLRGASIDTQYF.